The entry that follows covers one TCR beta chain sequence. Its binding antigen is unknown. No base quality information exists; no much larger clone differs at one position. This record comes from a study of T cells in Graves' hyperthyroidism and ophthalmopathy (dated by TCRdb to the late 2010s). At the level of the whole study: Peripheral blood was collected at initial diagnosis, before any treatment. To identify TCR V-J signatures that set the groups apart, the researchers used a discovery cohort of more than 95 patients, made up of 40 to 45 with Graves' ophthalmopathy and some 58 with stable Graves' hyperthyroidism. Prospective prediction of ophthalmopathy was tested in an independent validation cohort consisting of 18 to 20 hyperthyroidism patients and more than 15 patients who later progressed to ophthalmopathy. The approximately 95 discovery patients were divided at random into training and test sets in a 7:3 ratio. In addition, the study compared T-cell repertoires in thyroid tissue and in blood from six Graves' hyperthyroidism patients. After blood sampling, hyperthyroidism patients were treated with methimazole at a starting dose of 30 mg daily, and ophthalmopathy patients were treated with high-dose intravenous methylprednisolone. TCR Vbeta CDR3 sequencing of approximately 140 peripheral blood samples (under 45 ophthalmopathy, roughly 72 hyperthyroidism and some 17 progressor patients) is reported in the paper.

Ophthalmopathy patients had moderately to severely active disease, Clinical Activity Score of at least 3, NOSPECS grade of at least 4, and duration under 3 months. Exclusion was applied to patients with uncontrolled infections, other autoimmune diseases, pregnancy or lactation. Diagnoses relied on clinical symptoms, serum thyroxine and TRAb, thyroid ultrasound and orbital computed tomography. PBMCs were isolated from 10 ml of fresh peripheral blood by Ficoll-Paque density gradient centrifugation. Total RNA was extracted with Trizol reagent, and quality was checked on an Agilent 2100 Bioanalyzer. Amplification of TCR beta CDR3 regions was carried out from RNA transcripts. A first-round RT-PCR of the TCR CDR3 used the HTBI primer set with the Qiagen OneStep RT-PCR kit. The libraries were constructed in a second round of multiplex PCR and then size-selected and purified. Sequencing of the libraries was done on an Illumina HiSeq2000 using paired-end 100 bp reads. As for the original processing: SOAPnuke was used to process the raw data, throwing out any read that contained adapters or uncalled bases, had a mean Phred below 15, or lacked an exact constant-primer or identifier match. High-quality paired reads were merged using COPE v1.2.5, and each unique nucleotide sequence was defined as a clonotype. MiTCR v1.1 was used to align the clonotypes against IMGT TRBV, TRBD and TRBJ reference segments. Only V-J combinations with frequency above 0.0001, covering about 99% of repertoires, were analysed. A TCS score was defined as the ratio of F50 (clonal expansion) to E x V (chaos), with BLOSUM62-based TCRdist applied between CDR3 peptides within each V-J. Welch's t-statistics and random forest reduced approximately 520 V-J features to fewer than 15, which were used in a naive Bayes classifier (R e1071). Thyroid-blood repertoire similarity was quantified with the Morisita-Horn index. The public reads were reanalyzed by TCRdb: fastp trimming at Q25, MiXCR alignment, in-frame beta chains only. One record per CDR3 amino acid sequence lists the most common genes and DNA. These V and J calls derive from TCRdb rather than the authors' analysis. Across this sample there are almost 35,000 distinct CDR3 sequences, with 45% to 55% seen only once. The ten most abundant clones make up under 30% of the sample.

Study-level results and caveats: During validation, the model predicted progression to ophthalmopathy a median of around 7 months ahead of onset, with around 71% sensitivity and almost 75% specificity. Sample size was not statistically predetermined, and investigators were not blinded to group allocation. Most expanded thyroid clonotypes (frequency above 0.001) were also found in blood, which suggests that blood repertoires may mirror thyroid immune responses. A 13 V-J signature model separated ophthalmopathy from stable hyperthyroidism, with around 90% sensitivity and 81% to 82% specificity in cross-validation and 80%/75% in testing.

The sequence came from a woman aged 40 to 50 with Graves' ophthalmopathy. Sequencing was carried out using blood.

The bases read TGTGCCAGCAGTCCGCGTGGGGCGCCTAATGAGCATTTT. This is translated as CASSPRGAPNEHF. This sequence uses TRBV2 and TRBJ1-5; matching of 5 bases hints at TRBD1 as the D gene. Spanning cysteine to phenylalanine, the CDR3 consists of 13 amino acids. The retained sequence is limited to the CDR3, 39 bases, with the frame set at the first base. The V and J ends are trimmed by 5 bases and 14 bases, leaving 19 bases between them. CDR1 and CDR2, looked up from the germline V gene, are SNHLY and FYNNEI.